This T cell receptor beta chain emerged from a study of cytomegalovirus exposure and HLA in healthy donors. Across the whole study: An earlier analysis identified 95 million to 120 million unique TCR beta sequences in some 180 million T cells.

The PCR used 60 Vbeta and 13 Jbeta primers. Sequencing used immunoSEQ multiplex PCR; TCRdb keeps in-frame clones, though not all of them. The sample carries around 59,000 clones, about four fifths recorded once. Concerning this clone: Its antigen is unknown.

Study-level findings and limits: Later, TCR association rates were found to vary by HLA locus, highest for DRB1 and lowest for HLA-C. A further, later analysis showed that HLA-associated TCR beta chains (compared with equally common others) were more clonally expanded. Reportedly, cytomegalovirus status was diagnosed with high sensitivity and specificity.

J lost 5 bases, V lost 0 bases, and 4 bases had no gene match. Germline-derived CDR1 and CDR2 are LGHNA and YNFKEQ. The CDR3 extends over 15 amino acids. The sample comprised PBMCs. The receptor's source is a woman in her thirties or forties in good health and CMV-seronegative. The V and J genes are TRBV4-2 and TRBJ1-3; the match to TRBD1 covers 7 bases. CDR3 sequence reads: CASSQDSTGRNTIYF. The CDR3 DNA is TGTGCCAGCAGCCAAGATTCGACAGGGAGAAACACCATATATTTT.